The 30 T cell receptor beta chains below come from one sample, sequenced in a study of prognosis after radiotherapy for stage I lung cancer. Template was genomic DNA; TCR beta CDR3 amplified in two multiplex PCR rounds. Primers (each specific to one TRBV or TRBJ gene) were used in first-round PCR. TCRdb reprocessed the multiplex PCR reads with MiXCR, giving one entry per CDR3 protein. The sample shows about 14,000 distinct CDR3 sequences, around 30% of them seen only once. This sample comprised PBMCs, obtained before or after stereotactic body radiation therapy (not recorded which). The receptors originated from a donor aged 50 or older with non-small cell lung cancer.

On this clonotype: Since a far larger clone is one base different, this is likely a read error. The rearrangement uses TRBV7-9 and TRBJ2-3; D not certain. Trimming removed 5 bases at V and 5 bases at J, with 17 bases between. The CDR3 is 15 residues long. In germline, CDR1 is SEHNR, CDR2 FQNEAQ (reference sequence). The CDR3 nucleotides read TGTGCCAGCAGCCGTCGACACGCACTCAAAGATACGCAGTATTTT. The encoded protein is CASSRRHALKDTQYF.

Many counts were recorded for this clonotype. The rearrangement joins TRBV4-1 to TRBJ2-3; 7 bases map to TRBD2. J gave up 5 bases and V 0 bases, and 8 bases lay outside the gene matches. Per the germline V gene, CDR1 is MGHRA and CDR2 is YSYEKL. CDR3 length equals 16 residues. CDR3 DNA: TGCGCCAGCAGCCAAGACCGGCGGGAGTGGGGAGATACGCAGTATTTT. Protein product: CASSQDRREWGDTQYF.

A word on this clonotype: This probably arose from a read error, given a far larger clone one base away. J is TRBJ1-2 and V is TRBV6-4; tentatively, D is TRBD1 (5 bases). Deletions cut 5 bases from V and 9 bases from J, with 10 bases between. The CDR3 extends over 11 amino acids. Per the germline V gene, CDR1 is MRHNA and CDR2 is SNTAGT. The CDR3 bases are TGTGCCAGCAGTCGGGGGTATTGCTACACCTTC. Translation gives CASSRGYCYTF.

A remark on this clonotype: A much larger clone differs from this one at a single base, so this may be a read error. This chain joins TRBV7-2 and TRBJ2-3, with D perhaps matching TRBD2 (6 bases). This CDR3 comprises 13 residues. Germline assignment: CDR1 SGHTA and CDR2 FQGNSA. The CDR3, as DNA: TGTAGCGGGGCGGGATGGCGGGCAGATACGCAGTATTTT. Its translation: CSGAGWRADTQYF. Looking up the rest from reference TRBV7-2 and TRBJ2-3 gives the full variable domain: GAGVSQSPSNKVTEKGKDVELRCDPISGHTALYWYRQSLGQGLEFLIYFQGNSAPDKSGLPSDRFSAERTGGSVSTLTIQRTQQEDSAVYLCSGAGWRADTQYFGPGTRLTVL.

Points on this clonotype: A read error is likely here: a far larger clone is one base away. J is TRBJ1-1 and V is TRBV11-1; D gene ambiguous. The CDR3 has 14 amino acids. CDR1 and CDR2 (germline): SGHAT, FQDESV (reference sequence). Here the CDR3 reads CASSLGGSDTVAFF. As DNA, the CDR3 is TGTGCCAGCAGCTTAGGCGGGTCCGACACTGTAGCTTTCTTT.

Within the sample, this clonotype is medium-sized. V is TRBV7-9 and J is TRBJ2-7; the match to TRBD2 covers 14 bases. CDR1 SEHNR and CDR2 FQNEAQ come from the germline V gene (reference sequence). The CDR3 is made up of 15 amino acids. The V gene end was trimmed by 4 bases and the J gene end by 4 bases; junction bases not matched to a gene: 3. CDR3 protein: CASSSGLAGVYEQYF. For the CDR3, the DNA is TGTGCCAGCAGCTCGGGACTAGCGGGAGTTTACGAGCAGTACTTC.

This clonotype showed up just once. This may stem from a read error, because a much larger clone lies one nucleotide away. The chain is built from TRBV29-1 and TRBJ2-7, with TRBD2 matching 9 bases. V dropped 6 bases and J dropped 6; count of bases not matched to a gene: 18. Germline loops: CDR1 SQVTM, CDR2 ANQGSEA. This CDR3 has 16 amino acids. CDR3 sequence reads: CSVGTRAGGVRAEQYF. CDR3 nucleotide sequence: TGCAGCGTCGGAACTCGAGCGGGAGGTGTTCGGGCCGAGCAGTACTTC.

A remark on this clonotype: One end of the junction fails to match germline, which may point to a read error. The J gene is TRBJ2-7, the V gene TRBV20-1, with a tentative D call TRBD2 (5 bases). The CDR3 runs to 15 residues. Germline V gene lookup returns CDR1 DFQATT and CDR2 SNEGSKA (reference sequence). CDR3 in DNA: TGCAGTGCTAGAGTGTGGGTGGGAGCCACCTACGATCAGTACTTC. Amino acid sequence: CSARVWVGATYDQYF.

This clonotype was seen repeatedly, ten times or more. The rearrangement uses TRBV25-1 and TRBJ1-4; TRBD1 matches at 8 bases. J gave up 8 bases and V 6 bases, and 5 bases lay outside the gene matches. CDR1 and CDR2 from the germline V gene are MGHDK and SYGVNS. The CDR3 loop spans 13 amino acids. This CDR3 is CASRTGAVEKLFF. The CDR3 coding sequence is TGTGCCAGCAGGACAGGGGCGGTGGAAAAACTGTTTTTT.

This chain joins TRBV20-1 and TRBJ1-2, with 7 bases lining up with TRBD1. The CDR3 runs 13 residues. Germline V gene data show CDR1 as DFQATT and CDR2 as SNEGSKA (reference sequence). V lost 5 bases to trimming and J lost 4 bases; unmatched junction nucleotides: 7. The CDR3 loop is CSAPGTESYGYTF. The CDR3 DNA follows: TGCAGTGCTCCCGGGACAGAGAGCTATGGCTACACCTTC.

This clonotype is termed medium-sized. The J gene is TRBJ2-2, the V gene TRBV5-1, with 10 bases lining up with TRBD1. The CDR3 totals 15 residues. Trimming at V came to 1 base and at J to 7 bases, leaving 4 bases not matched to a gene. The V gene's germline CDR1 is SGHRS and CDR2 YFSETQ. The CDR3 loop reads CASSLRDRGDGELFF. The CDR3 region has the DNA TGCGCCAGCAGCTTGCGGGACAGGGGTGACGGGGAGCTGTTTTTT.

This clonotype was counted ten times or more. V gene TRBV9 combines with J gene TRBJ1-4; no clear D. V lost 0 bases and J 4 bases, leaving 10 bases between the germline ends. The CDR3 contains 15 residues. Germline V CDR1 and CDR2: SGDLS, YYNGEE. The DNA for the CDR3 is TGTGCCAGCAGCGTAGCCCAAGGGCTTAATGAAAAACTGTTTTTT. Amino acids: CASSVAQGLNEKLFF.

This clonotype is categorized as medium-sized. The CDR3 region has the DNA TGTGCCAGCAGTTTATCCGGACTAGCGGGAAGGGATGAGCAGTTCTTC. Protein: CASSLSGLAGRDEQFF. V is TRBV12-3 or TRBV12-4 and J is TRBJ2-1, with 12 bases lining up with TRBD2. V lost 2 bases, J lost 8 bases, and 7 bases stayed unmatched. The length of the CDR3 is 16 residues.

Comment on this clonotype: One end of the junction does not line up with germline, which may come from a read error. The rearrangement links TRBV7-8 to TRBJ2-5, with D perhaps being TRBD1 or TRBD2 (5 bases each). The CDR3 spans 12 residues. CDR1 and CDR2 (germline): SGHVS, FQNEAQ. CDR3 nucleotides: TGTGTCAGCAGCACGTGGGGGGAGACCCAGTACTTC. Protein: CVSSTWGETQYF.

Remarks on this clonotype: This could be a read error, since a much larger clone is one nucleotide away. The genes are TRBV18 and TRBJ1-4; D is perhaps TRBD1 (5 bases). This CDR3 has 16 amino acids. CDR1 KGHSH and CDR2 LQKENI come from the germline V gene. CDR3 in DNA: TGTGCCAGCTCACCAGGTCAGGGTCCGAACCTTGAACAACTGTTTTTT. It encodes CASSPGQGPNLEQLFF.

On this clonotype itself: The junction differs from germline at one of its ends, possibly a read error. V and J are TRBV5-1 and TRBJ2-7; D unclear. The CDR3 consists of 14 residues. Germline values: CDR1 SGHRS, CDR2 YFSETQ. The CDR3 DNA reads as TGTGTCAGCAGCTTGGATCCCTCTCCAAGCGAGCAGTACTTC. As protein: CVSSLDPSPSEQYF.

With regard to this clonotype: One base away lies a much larger clone, so this may be a sequencing read error. The gene calls are TRBV6-1 and TRBJ1-5; D remains ambiguous. The germline V and J ends were trimmed by 1 base and 3 bases, with 10 bases remaining between them. The germline CDR1 and CDR2 sequences are MNHNS and SASEGT. CDR3 size: 15 residues. The CDR3 coding sequence is TGTGCCAGCAGTGAAGAAAATATCCCCAATCAGCCCCAGCATTTT. Translation gives CASSEENIPNQPQHF.

CDR3 DNA: TGTGCCAGCAGCCTAACGACAGGGCGCAGCTCACCCCTCCACTTT. Residues: CASSLTTGRSSPLHF. V is TRBV7-9 and J is TRBJ1-6; TRBD1 agrees at 7 bases. The CDR3 has 15 residues. Looked up from germline, CDR1 is SEHNR and CDR2 is FQNEAQ (reference sequence). V shed 5 bases, J shed 10 bases, and the junction held 11 bases outside the gene matches.

This clonotype is deemed medium-sized. This chain links TRBV7-8 with TRBJ2-3; a possible D gene is TRBD1 (6 bases). Germline V CDR1 and CDR2: SGHVS, FQNEAQ. The CDR3 consists of 16 residues. Trimming left V 3 bases short and J 0 bases short, with 13 bases between. As DNA, the CDR3 is TGTGCCAGCAGCTTTTTAAACACAGGGAGCACAGATACGCAGTATTTT. Its translation is CASSFLNTGSTDTQYF.

The table lists this clonotype with many counts. The chain is built from TRBV5-1 and TRBJ1-1; D remains unclear. V was clipped by 1 base and J by 0 bases, with 7 bases between them. The CDR3 loop spans 14 amino acids. The germline V gene has CDR1 SGHRS and CDR2 YFSETQ. The CDR3 reads CASSLLALNTEAFF. Here the CDR3 DNA reads TGCGCCAGCAGCTTGTTGGCTCTGAACACTGAAGCTTTCTTT.

The V and J genes are TRBV7-9 and TRBJ1-5; the match to TRBD1 covers 7 bases. The germline CDR1 and CDR2 sequences are SEHNR and FQNEAQ (reference sequence). J was trimmed by 2 bases and V by 4 bases; bases with no gene match: 8. This CDR3 contains 16 residues. The CDR3 is CASSSDLDRGNQPQHF. Written as DNA, the CDR3 is TGTGCCAGCAGCTCCGACCTTGACAGGGGCAATCAGCCCCAGCATTTT.

Points on this clonotype: Its ends do not fully match the called genes, so a read error is possible. The chain joins TRBV27 to TRBJ2-7, with D unresolved. This CDR3 region has 15 residues. Germline V gene lookup returns CDR1 MNHEY and CDR2 SMNVEV (reference sequence). Written as DNA, the CDR3 is TGTTCCAGCAGTTTAGTCGGCTGGAGTAGCTACGAGCAGTACTTC. It encodes CSSSLVGWSSYEQYF.

This clonotype is deemed medium-sized. The V call is TRBV5-8, the J call TRBJ1-3, with D possibly matching TRBD1 (5 bases). Germline V CDR1 and CDR2: SGHTS, YDEGEE. The length of the CDR3 is 13 residues. V was pared by 7 bases and J by 4 bases, with 12 bases between. In DNA, the CDR3 is TGTGCCAGCGGCAGGGTGCGAGGAAACACCATATATTTT. It encodes CASGRVRGNTIYF.

This clonotype was found a few times. A much larger clone lies a single base off, so this may be a read error. The chain has TRBV20-1 and TRBJ2-2, with 8 positions matching TRBD1. The CDR3 has 14 amino acids. J was trimmed by 7 bases and V by 5 bases; bases with no gene match: 9. Per germline, CDR1 DFQATT and CDR2 SNEGSKA (reference sequence). The CDR3: CSAWGDRWFGELFF. The CDR3 coding sequence is TGCAGTGCTTGGGGGGACAGGTGGTTCGGGGAGCTGTTTTTT.

Many counts were recorded for this clonotype. This chain connects TRBV19 to TRBJ1-1, with 7 nucleotides matching TRBD1. V gave up 6 bases and J gave up 0 bases; unmatched junction bases: 7. CDR3 length: 15 residues. Germline V CDR1 and CDR2: LNHDA, SQIVND (reference sequence). CDR3 bases: TGTGCCAGTAGAACCCACAGGGGATTGAACACTGAAGCTTTCTTT. This encodes CASRTHRGLNTEAFF.

Worth noting for this clonotype: This likely came from a read error, as a far larger clone is one base away. The rearrangement uses TRBV6-8 and TRBJ2-7; 12 nucleotides agree with TRBD2. J lost 7 bases, V lost 5 bases, and 12 bases had no gene match. Germline CDR1 MNHGY, CDR2 SAAAGT. The CDR3 runs 16 residues. In DNA form, the CDR3 reads TGTGCCAGCAGTCCCACCGGGACTAGCGGGCAGCGGGAGCAGTACTTC. It encodes CASSPTGTSGQREQYF.

The table lists this clonotype with many counts. The chain combines TRBV5-1 with TRBJ2-4; D is possibly TRBD1 (5 bases). Trimming cost V 4 bases and J 0 bases, with 8 bases left between them. There are 14 residues in the CDR3. CDR1 SGHRS and CDR2 YFSETQ come from the germline V gene. Here the CDR3 reads CASSATVAKNIQYF. The CDR3 coding sequence is TGCGCCAGCAGCGCGACAGTAGCCAAAAACATTCAGTACTTC.

This clonotype was seen many times. The chain links TRBV28 to TRBJ1-5; TRBD1 might be the D (5 bases). Trimming left V 3 bases short and J 4 bases short, with 10 bases between. From germline, CDR1 is MDHEN and CDR2 SYDVKM. The CDR3 totals 14 residues. The CDR3 sequence: CASSFGGRNQPQHF. The CDR3 DNA reads as TGTGCCAGCAGTTTTGGGGGGAGGAATCAGCCCCAGCATTTT.

Regarding this clonotype: The likely explanation is a read error, given a far larger clone one base away. V is TRBV19 and J is TRBJ2-1; tentative D call: TRBD2 (6 bases). The CDR3 is 15 amino acids. The V end was cut by 5 bases, the J end by 10 bases, with 21 bases between. CDR1 is LNHDA and CDR2 is SQIVND in the germline V gene (reference sequence). CDR3 sequence (DNA): TGTGCCAGTAGTCTGCGTGGAGGGGAATCGTACGAGCAGTTCTTC. As protein: CASSLRGGESYEQFF.

This clonotype was seen ten or more times. The chain couples TRBV6-1 to TRBJ1-5, with 7 bases aligning to TRBD1. Germline V lookup: CDR1 MNHNS, CDR2 SASEGT. After removal of 3 bases from V and 5 bases from J, the junction contained 10 bases not matched to a gene. This CDR3 comprises 16 residues. The DNA of the CDR3 is TGTGCCAGCAGTGAGGGGATCGACAGGGTTTATCAGCCCCAGCATTTT. This codes for CASSEGIDRVYQPQHF.